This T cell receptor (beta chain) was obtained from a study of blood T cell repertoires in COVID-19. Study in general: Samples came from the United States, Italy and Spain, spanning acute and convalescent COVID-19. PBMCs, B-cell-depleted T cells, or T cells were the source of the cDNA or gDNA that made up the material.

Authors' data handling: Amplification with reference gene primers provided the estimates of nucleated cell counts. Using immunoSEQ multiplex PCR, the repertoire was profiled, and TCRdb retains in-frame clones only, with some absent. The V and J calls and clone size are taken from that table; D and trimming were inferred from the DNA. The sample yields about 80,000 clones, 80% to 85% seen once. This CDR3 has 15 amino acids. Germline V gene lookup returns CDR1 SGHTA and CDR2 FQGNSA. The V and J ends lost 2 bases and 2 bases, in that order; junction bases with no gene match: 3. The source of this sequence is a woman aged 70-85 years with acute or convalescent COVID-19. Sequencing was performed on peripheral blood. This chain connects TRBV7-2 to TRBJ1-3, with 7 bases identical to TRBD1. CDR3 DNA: TGTGCCAGCAGCTTACAGGGGGAAGCTGGAAACACCATATATTTT. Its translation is CASSLQGEAGNTIYF.